This TCR beta chain stems from a study of shared clonotypes between healthy human individuals. Regarding this clone: This sample includes further DNA sequences coding for the same CDR3.

CDR1 and CDR2 (germline): SNHLY, FYNNEI. V was cut by 4 bases and J by 6 bases, with 8 bases left in between. The CDR3 contains 12 residues. Assay: immunoSEQ multiplex PCR; the TCRdb copy retains only in-frame clones and omits some. The table lists roughly 410,000 clones, about 96% of them singletons. This TCR derives from a man aged 25-40 years in good health. The chain carries TRBV2 and TRBJ2-3; no firm D call. The sequencing sample was made of memory CD8+ T cells sorted from blood. Documented subset: CD45RO+ cells pooled with CCR7-negative TemRA cells. For the CDR3, the DNA is TGTGCCAGCAGTGGGTCCACGGATACGCAGTATTTT. Translated, it gives CASSGSTDTQYF.